The 23 T cell receptor beta chains reported below all come from one sample, sequenced in a study of OX40 agonist ivuxolimab in advanced cancers. Some clones are missing from TCRdb's copy, which holds only in-frame ones; the method was immunoSEQ multiplex PCR. The sample records tens of thousands of clones, 80% to 85% being singletons. The specimen was CD4+ or CD8+ T cells sorted from blood, collected in a trial of the OX40 agonist ivuxolimab. Receptors were obtained from an adult with an advanced solid tumor such as melanoma, head and neck, liver or kidney cancer.

The genes are TRBV29-1 and TRBJ2-3; weak D call: TRBD1 (6 bases). Germline CDR1 reads SQVTM; CDR2 reads ANQGSEA. The V end lost 4 bases, the J end lost 0 bases, and 11 bases lay between the germline ends. The CDR3 has 14 residues. CDR3 DNA: TGCAGCGTTGCCCCGACAGGAAGCACAGATACGCAGTATTTT. Its translation: CSVAPTGSTDTQYF.

This sequence joins TRBV6-1 and TRBJ2-3, with D perhaps matching TRBD2 (7 bases). With 8 bases removed from V and 2 bases from J, the gap between germline ends came to 8 bases. The germline gives CDR1 MNHNS, CDR2 SASEGT. This CDR3 is built from 12 residues. The CDR3 region has the DNA TGTGCCAGCGCGGGGGCCACAGATACGCAGTATTTT. It encodes CASAGATDTQYF.

The chain employs TRBV10-3 and TRBJ1-5, with a possible D match to TRBD1 (5 bases). From germline, CDR1 is ENHRY and CDR2 SYGVKD. The germline V and J ends were trimmed by 6 bases and 5 bases, with 8 bases remaining between them. This CDR3 has 12 residues. DNA for the CDR3: TGTGCCATCAGGGGGGGAGATCAGCCCCAGCATTTT. It codes for CAIRGGDQPQHF.

This chain joins TRBV18 and TRBJ1-5, with 9 nucleotides matching TRBD1. The germline V gene encodes CDR1 KGHSH and CDR2 LQKENI. The CDR3 extends over 14 amino acids. V trimming: 4 bases; J trimming: 4 bases; junction bases outside the gene matches: 2. The DNA of the CDR3 is TGTGCCAGCTCACGGGACAGGGTGAATCAGCCCCAGCATTTT. This gives the protein CASSRDRVNQPQHF.

The chain has TRBV5-7 and TRBJ2-6; D remains unclear. TRBV5-7 has ORF status, its function being uncertain. The V and J ends lost 7 bases and 5 bases respectively, with 22 bases between them. This CDR3 contains 17 residues. The CDR3 sequence: CASSVICVQSRANVLTF. The CDR3 nucleotides are TGTGCCAGCTCCGTAATTTGCGTACAAAGTCGGGCCAACGTCCTGACTTTC.

The rearrangement joins TRBV19 to TRBJ1-1; D remains ambiguous. The CDR3 extends over 15 amino acids. From germline, CDR1 is LNHDA and CDR2 SQIVND (reference sequence). V was clipped by 5 bases and J by 1 base, with 14 bases between them. In DNA form, the CDR3 reads TGTGCCAGTAGTCCTCTTGCCCAGCGGAACACTGAAGCTTTCTTT. Its translation: CASSPLAQRNTEAFF.

J is TRBJ2-7 and V is TRBV5-4; possible D gene TRBD1, 6 bases. In germline, CDR1 is SGHNT, CDR2 YYREEE (reference sequence). The V end was cut by 7 bases, the J end by 10 bases, with 21 bases between. The CDR3 has 13 amino acids. The CDR3 sequence: CASGTTRDTPQYF. The CDR3 DNA is TGTGCCAGCGGCACAACACGGGACACCCCTCAGTACTTC.

J is TRBJ2-3 and V is TRBV7-3, with D perhaps assigned TRBD1 or TRBD2 (5 bases each). The germline V gene has CDR1 SGHTA and CDR2 FQGTGA. There are 15 residues in the CDR3. The V end was cut by 5 bases, the J end by 10 bases, with 22 bases between. This chain's CDR3 is CASSRDRGANRAQYF. The CDR3 region has the DNA TGTGCCAGCAGCCGGGACCGTGGCGCGAATCGGGCGCAGTATTTT.

This clone was observed a handful of times. The CDR3: CASSPIKTGPSSGANVLTF. The DNA of the CDR3 is TGTGCCAGCAGTCCCATTAAGACAGGGCCCTCCTCTGGGGCCAACGTCCTGACTTTC. The chain uses TRBV27 and TRBJ2-6, with 7 bases lining up with TRBD1. CDR3 length: 19 residues. CDR1 and CDR2 from the germline V gene are MNHEY and SMNVEV (reference sequence). The V and J ends lost 5 bases and 0 bases, in that order; junction bases with no gene match: 13.

J is TRBJ2-3 and V is TRBV2; 8 bases align to TRBD1. Germline lookup yields CDR1 SNHLY and CDR2 FYNNEI. V lost 6 bases, J lost 2 bases, and 13 bases stayed unmatched. The CDR3 runs 17 residues. Written as DNA, the CDR3 is TGTGCCAGCAGATATTCCTACGGGACAGGAGACACAGATACGCAGTATTTT. It encodes CASRYSYGTGDTDTQYF.

The CDR3: CASSLAGTGLRGGGYTF. Written as DNA, the CDR3 is TGTGCCAGCAGCTTAGCGGGGACAGGGCTTAGGGGCGGTGGCTACACCTTC. V usage is TRBV7-9 and J usage is TRBJ1-2; the match to TRBD1 covers 9 bases. Trimming at V came to 0 bases and at J to 7 bases, leaving 12 bases not matched to a gene. Germline CDR1 SEHNR, CDR2 FQNEAQ (reference sequence). The CDR3 covers 17 residues.

The chain recombines TRBV5-1 with TRBJ1-1, with D tentatively TRBD1 (6 bases). The germline V and J ends were trimmed by 1 base and 0 bases, with 10 bases remaining between them. The V gene's germline CDR1 is SGHRS and CDR2 YFSETQ. The CDR3 spans 15 residues. The CDR3 DNA sequence: TGCGCCAGCAGCTTGACGGGGGCCATGAACACTGAAGCTTTCTTT. Amino acid sequence: CASSLTGAMNTEAFF.

CDR3 in DNA: TGTGCTAGTGGCCTGTGGGATACGCAGTATTTT. The encoded protein is CASGLWDTQYF. The chain employs TRBV12-5 and TRBJ2-3; D gene unclear. V lost 6 bases to trimming and J lost 6 bases, with 7 bases between them. The CDR3 loop spans 11 amino acids. The germline V gene encodes CDR1 LGHNT and CDR2 FRNRAP.

V gene TRBV4-2 combines with J gene TRBJ1-1, with D perhaps TRBD1 (5 bases). The CDR3 runs 15 residues. Trimming stripped 1 base from V and 6 bases from J, with 15 bases between. Looked up from germline, CDR1 is LGHNA and CDR2 is YNFKEQ. CDR3 sequence: CASSQGRAGTAEAFF. The CDR3 nucleotides are TGTGCCAGCAGCCAAGGTCGGGCAGGGACGGCTGAAGCTTTCTTT.

The chain carries TRBV4-2 and TRBJ2-3; the D is unclear. Germline CDR1 and CDR2: LGHNA and YNFKEQ. CDR3 size: 14 residues. V lost 0 bases and J 2 bases, leaving 6 bases between the germline ends. The CDR3: CASSQDHLTDTQYF. Written as DNA, the CDR3 is TGTGCCAGCAGCCAAGATCACCTCACAGATACGCAGTATTTT.

This rearrangement joins TRBV6-6 to TRBJ1-2; D remains unclear. This CDR3 region has 12 residues. V was trimmed by 5 bases and J by 8 bases, leaving 12 bases between them. Germline CDR1 MNHNY, CDR2 SVGAGI (reference sequence). The DNA for the CDR3 is TGTGCCAGCAGTGACGGAGGTGGGGGCTACACCTTC. Translation: CASSDGGGGYTF.

This clone has more than one count but fewer than ten. V usage is TRBV27 and J usage is TRBJ2-7; 8 positions match TRBD1. Losses at the gene ends were 1 base for V and 6 bases for J; bases not matched to a gene: 11. Germline V lookup: CDR1 MNHEY, CDR2 SMNVEV (reference sequence). There are 16 residues in the CDR3. This chain's CDR3 is CASSLLGTGFLGEQYF. For the CDR3, the DNA is TGTGCCAGCAGTTTATTAGGGACAGGTTTTTTGGGCGAGCAGTACTTC.

V usage is TRBV19 and J usage is TRBJ2-3; 9 bases line up with TRBD2. Germline trimming cut 7 bases from V and 4 bases from J; bases unmatched to any gene: 3. The CDR3 has 13 residues. CDR1 is LNHDA, CDR2 SQIVND, per germline (reference sequence). The CDR3 reads CASNLAGADTQYF. The DNA for the CDR3 is TGTGCCAGTAATTTAGCGGGGGCAGATACGCAGTATTTT.

The chain combines TRBV4-3 with TRBJ2-7; no clear D. Germline CDR1 LGHNA, CDR2 YSLEER. Trimming pared 0 bases from V and 3 bases from J, leaving 6 bases between. The CDR3 loop spans 13 amino acids. CDR3: CASSQDRDYEQYF. The CDR3 region has the DNA TGCGCCAGCAGCCAAGATCGAGACTACGAGCAGTACTTC.

The V call is TRBV14, the J call TRBJ1-4, with D tentatively TRBD1 (5 bases). Germline V gene lookup returns CDR1 SGHDN and CDR2 FVKESK. The CDR3 spans 12 residues. Deletions cut 8 bases from V and 8 bases from J, with 12 bases between. CDR3 sequence reads: CASARRDEKLFF. The CDR3 DNA reads as TGTGCCAGCGCCCGCCGGGACGAAAAACTGTTTTTT.

V and J are TRBV9 and TRBJ2-2; the D is unclear. The CDR3 is 14 amino acids. V lost 1 base and J lost 3, with 7 bases in between. CDR1 is SGDLS and CDR2 is YYNGEE in the germline V gene. The chain's CDR3 is CASSVRDYTGELFF. In DNA form, the CDR3 reads TGTGCCAGCAGCGTAAGAGACTACACCGGGGAGCTGTTTTTT. The full variable domain, in which reference TRBV9 and TRBJ2-2 provide the parts outside the CDR3, is DSGVTQTPKHLITATGQRVTLRCSPRSGDLSVYWYQQSLDQGLQFLIQYYNGEERAKGNILERFSAQQFPDLHSELNLSSLELGDSALYFCASSVRDYTGELFFGEGSRLTVL.

This clone was observed a few times. The V call is TRBV5-1, the J call TRBJ2-7; TRBD2 is a possible D gene (6 bases). CDR3 size: 15 residues. Germline V gene sequence: CDR1 SGHRS, CDR2 YFSETQ. The V end lost 4 bases, the J end lost 2 bases, and 16 bases lay between the germline ends. In nucleotides, the CDR3 is TGCGCCAGCAGCCGGGATGTCGGGAGCCCCTACGAGCAGTACTTC. Its protein is CASSRDVGSPYEQYF.

This chain links TRBV5-4 with TRBJ1-6, with 7 bases lining up with TRBD1. Germline V gives CDR1 SGHNT, CDR2 YYREEE (reference sequence). V dropped 4 bases and J dropped 10; count of bases not matched to a gene: 8. This CDR3 has 14 amino acids. The chain's CDR3 is CASSVPGQISPLHF. Here the CDR3 DNA reads TGTGCCAGCAGCGTCCCGGGACAGATCTCACCCCTCCACTTT.